What follows are 13 T cell receptor beta chains derived from one specimen sequenced in a study of blood T cell repertoires in COVID-19. The table came from immunoSEQ multiplex PCR; TCRdb's copy has only in-frame clones and leaves some out. Counted here are roughly 320,000 clones, roughly 89% occurring once; the ten biggest clones make up less than 2%. The sequenced sample was peripheral blood. These receptors were taken from a woman aged 25 to 39 with COVID-19, enrolled during active disease.

The chain is built from TRBV6-6 and TRBJ2-5; possibly TRBD1 for D (5 bases). This CDR3 contains 14 residues. Trimming took off 2 bases at V and 1 base at J, with 8 bases between the two ends. From germline, CDR1 is MNHNY and CDR2 SVGAGI (reference sequence). The CDR3 coding sequence is TGTGCCAGCAGTTACCCGACAGTCCAAGAGACCCAGTACTTC. It specifies CASSYPTVQETQYF.

The chain couples TRBV7-2 to TRBJ2-7, with 7 bases fitting TRBD2. V shed 6 bases and J 4 bases; nucleotides not matched to a gene: 15. The CDR3 consists of 16 residues. Germline V gene sequence: CDR1 SGHTA, CDR2 FQGNSA. CDR3 nucleotides: TGTGCCAGCAGTTACTCCGCGGCGGGGGATTCATACGAGCAGTACTTC. Its protein product is CASSYSAAGDSYEQYF.

The V and J genes are TRBV4-3 and TRBJ1-4; a possible D gene is TRBD1 (6 bases). The CDR3 is made up of 15 amino acids. Between the trimmed V and J ends, which lost 1 base and 1 base, there was a span of 7 bases. Looked up from germline, CDR1 is LGHNA and CDR2 is YSLEER. As DNA, the CDR3 is TGCGCCAGCAGCCAAGGAGGGGGAACTAATGAAAAACTGTTTTTT. Translated, it gives CASSQGGGTNEKLFF.

This clone appeared a single time. Other DNA sequences of this sample code for an identical CDR3. This chain links TRBV19 with TRBJ1-5; the D is unclear. Per the germline V gene, CDR1 is LNHDA and CDR2 is SQIVND (reference sequence). The germline V and J ends were trimmed by 2 bases and 0 bases, with 8 bases remaining between them. The CDR3 has 15 residues. The CDR3 nucleotides read TGTGCCAGTAGTATAATCAGGCATAGCAATCAGCCCCAGCATTTT. This encodes CASSIIRHSNQPQHF.

The CDR3 spells CASSLGGLAGKETQYF. The CDR3 DNA reads as TGTGCCAGCAGCTTAGGGGGACTAGCGGGGAAAGAGACCCAGTACTTC. The chain has TRBV7-9 and TRBJ2-5, with 13 bases lining up with TRBD2. This CDR3 comprises 16 residues. The germline gives CDR1 SEHNR, CDR2 FQNEAQ (reference sequence). Trimming at V came to 1 base and at J to 3 bases, leaving 2 bases not matched to a gene. Using reference TRBV7-9 and TRBJ2-5 for the parts outside the CDR3, the full variable domain is DTGVSQNPRHKITKRGQNVTFRCDPISEHNRLYWYRQTLGQGPEFLTYFQNEAQLEKSRLLSDRFSAERPKGSFSTLEIQRTEQGDSAMYLCASSLGGLAGKETQYFGPGTRLLVL.

The chain has TRBV12-3 or TRBV12-4 and TRBJ1-1; tentatively, D is TRBD1 (6 bases). The CDR3 is 13 residues long. V shed 6 bases and J shed 5 bases, with 13 bases lying between them. The CDR3 coding sequence is TGTGCCAGCAGGAAACAGGGTTGGACTGAAGCTTTCTTT. Translated: CASRKQGWTEAFF.

The chain links TRBV25-1 to TRBJ1-2; D possibly corresponds to TRBD1 (6 bases). The CDR3 loop spans 14 amino acids. The V and J ends lost 2 bases and 4 bases respectively, with 11 bases between them. The germline V gene has CDR1 MGHDK and CDR2 SYGVNS. The CDR3 protein is CASSETTGVYGYTF. The DNA of the CDR3 is TGTGCCAGCAGTGAAACGACAGGAGTCTATGGCTACACCTTC.

The chain recombines TRBV28 with TRBJ2-5, with a tentative D call TRBD2 (7 bases). The CDR3 is 15 residues long. CDR1 is MDHEN and CDR2 is SYDVKM in the germline V gene. V shed 3 bases and J shed 1 base, with 12 bases lying between them. CDR3 protein: CASSFGGRRQETQYF. For the CDR3, the DNA is TGTGCCAGCAGTTTCGGGGGGCGGCGCCAAGAGACCCAGTACTTC.

The chain recombines TRBV3-1 (or the pseudogene TRBV3-2) with TRBJ1-1; D perhaps matches TRBD1 (5 bases). The CDR3 spans 17 residues. Between the trimmed V and J ends, which lost 0 bases and 4 bases, there was a span of 18 bases. The germline gives CDR1 LGHDT, CDR2 YNNKEL (reference sequence). CDR3 sequence (DNA): TGTGCCAGCAGCCAAGATCTTTGGGCAGGGTTAGGCACTGAAGCTTTCTTT. It codes for CASSQDLWAGLGTEAFF.

This clone was detected only a few times. The chain couples TRBV15 to TRBJ1-1; D is unclear. The CDR3 is 12 residues long. V lost 0 bases, J lost 12 bases, and 11 bases lay in between. Germline CDR1 is LNHNV and CDR2 is YYDKDF (reference sequence). The CDR3 DNA sequence: TGTGCCACCAGCAGAGACAATAACACGCCTTTCTTT. Translating it yields CATSRDNNTPFF.

This chain connects TRBV7-8 to TRBJ1-2; 7 nucleotides match TRBD1. Germline lookup yields CDR1 SGHVS and CDR2 FQNEAQ. This CDR3 contains 14 residues. V shed 5 bases and J 4 bases; nucleotides not matched to a gene: 7. DNA of the CDR3: TGTGCCAGCAGCCCGGTCCGGGACAGCTATGGCTACACCTTC. Translation gives CASSPVRDSYGYTF.

The chain employs TRBV4-1 and TRBJ1-1; 10 bases align to TRBD1. CDR3 length: 15 amino acids. The V and J ends lost 2 bases and 5 bases, in that order; junction bases with no gene match: 5. Germline CDR1 MGHRA, CDR2 YSYEKL. CDR3 DNA: TGCGCCAGCAGCCAACGACAGGGGGCGCGGACTGAAGCTTTCTTT. Its protein product is CASSQRQGARTEAFF.

The chain combines TRBV5-1 with TRBJ2-6; D is unclear. Germline loops: CDR1 SGHRS, CDR2 YFSETQ. Trimming pared 4 bases from V and 1 base from J, leaving 15 bases between. This CDR3 is 17 amino acids long. The CDR3 nucleotides read TGCGCCAGCAGCCCGCGGCCAGACCGATCTGGGGCCAACGTCCTGACTTTC. Translation gives CASSPRPDRSGANVLTF.